These 17 T cell receptor beta chains were sequenced from one sample in a study of blood T cell repertoires in COVID-19. TCRdb keeps only in-frame clones here, not all; method: immunoSEQ multiplex PCR. The profile shows 220,000 or so clones, about 84% of them singletons. The sequenced material came from PBMCs or T cells enriched from blood (not recorded which). Source of these receptors: a woman aged 50 to 60 who had recovered from COVID-19.

J is TRBJ2-2 and V is TRBV2; TRBD1 matches at 9 bases. The CDR3 contains 13 residues. J lost 4 bases, V lost 8 bases, and 2 bases had no gene match. Looked up from germline, CDR1 is SNHLY and CDR2 is FYNNEI. The DNA for the CDR3 is TGTGCCAGCGGGGACAGGGCCACCGGGGAGCTGTTTTTT. This encodes CASGDRATGELFF.

V and J are TRBV5-1 and TRBJ2-5; D remains unclear. Trimming removed 1 base at V and 2 bases at J, with 12 bases between. CDR3 size: 15 residues. The germline V gene has CDR1 SGHRS and CDR2 YFSETQ. The CDR3 reads CASSLISARQETQYF. CDR3 in DNA: TGCGCCAGCAGCTTGATTTCCGCGAGACAAGAGACCCAGTACTTC.

This clone was observed a handful of times. The gene calls are TRBV4-3 and TRBJ1-2; 11 bases match TRBD1. This CDR3 region has 15 residues. Germline CDR1 and CDR2: LGHNA and YSLEER. The V segment lost 2 bases and the J segment 2 bases; nucleotides outside the gene matches: 1. The CDR3 sequence is CASSQRDRGNYGYTF. In nucleotides, the CDR3 is TGCGCCAGCAGCCAACGGGACAGGGGGAACTATGGCTACACCTTC.

This clone was found once. V usage is TRBV27 and J usage is TRBJ2-3; TRBD1 matches 10 bases. This CDR3 has 11 amino acids. The V gene's germline CDR1 is MNHEY and CDR2 SMNVEV (reference sequence). V dropped 7 bases and J dropped 13; count of bases not matched to a gene: 5. CDR3 protein: CASIAGTGEYF. The DNA for the CDR3 is TGTGCCAGCATCGCCGGGACAGGGGAGTATTTT.

In its sample, this clone was seen a few times. The J gene is TRBJ1-3, the V gene TRBV19; 8 nucleotides agree with TRBD1. V lost 6 bases and J lost 3; bases outside the gene matches: 4. The CDR3 is 14 residues long. In germline, CDR1 is LNHDA, CDR2 SQIVND (reference sequence). CDR3 in DNA: TGTGCCAGTAGACCGGACAGGGTTGGAAACACCATATATTTT. Its protein is CASRPDRVGNTIYF.

V gene TRBV12-5 combines with J gene TRBJ2-3, with D maybe TRBD1 (6 bases). The V gene lost 2 bases and the J gene lost 4 bases, with 10 bases spanning the gap. The CDR3 is 14 amino acids. Per the germline V gene, CDR1 is LGHNT and CDR2 is FRNRAP. The CDR3 DNA follows: TGTGCTAGTGGTTTGCAGCAGGGGTCAGATACGCAGTATTTT. The encoded protein is CASGLQQGSDTQYF.

This clone was counted once. V usage is TRBV30 and J usage is TRBJ1-6; 8 bases agree with TRBD1. J lost 8 bases, V lost 1 base, and 4 bases had no gene match. Germline V lookup: CDR1 GTSNPN, CDR2 SVGIG (reference sequence). This CDR3 is 14 amino acids long. For the CDR3, the DNA is TGTGCCTGGAGTGGGACAGGGTGGGATTCACCCCTCCACTTT. Protein: CAWSGTGWDSPLHF.

This chain joins TRBV6-2 or TRBV6-3 and TRBJ2-3, with D perhaps matching TRBD2 (7 bases). With 4 bases removed from V and 6 bases from J, the gap between germline ends came to 17 bases. Germline values: CDR1 MNHEY, CDR2 SVGEGT. The CDR3 is 15 residues long. The CDR3 region is CASSSGRGGSDTQYF. As DNA, the CDR3 is TGTGCCAGCAGTTCAGGGAGGGGGGGTTCGGATACGCAGTATTTT.

This chain links TRBV29-1 with TRBJ1-2; D is possibly TRBD1 (6 bases). Germline loops: CDR1 SQVTM, CDR2 ANQGSEA. CDR3 length: 14 residues. V lost 7 bases and J 4 bases, leaving 19 bases between the germline ends. The CDR3: CSATQGSEAYGYTF. The CDR3 region has the DNA TGCAGCGCAACACAGGGTAGTGAGGCCTATGGCTACACCTTC. Combining the CDR3 with reference TRBV29-1 and TRBJ1-2 gives the whole variable domain SAVISQKPSRDICQRGTSLTIQCQVDSQVTMMFWYRQQPGQSLTLIATANQGSEATYESGFVIDKFPISRPNLTFSTLTVSNMSPEDSSIYLCSATQGSEAYGYTFGSGTRLTVV.

The rearrangement links TRBV11-1 to TRBJ1-4, with 8 bases that match TRBD1. The ends lost 4 bases at V and 2 bases at J; junction bases unmatched: 6. Per the germline V gene, CDR1 is SGHAT and CDR2 is FQDESV (reference sequence). This CDR3 is built from 16 residues. In DNA, the CDR3 is TGTGCCAGCAGCTCCGGACAGGGACCGACTAATGAAAAACTGTTTTTT. Amino acid sequence: CASSSGQGPTNEKLFF. Full variable domain (remainder filled in from reference TRBV11-1 and TRBJ1-4): EAEVAQSPRYKITEKSQAVAFWCDPISGHATLYWYRQILGQGPELLVQFQDESVVDDSQLPKDRFSAERLKGVDSTLKIQPAELGDSAMYLCASSSGQGPTNEKLFFGSGTQLSVL.

The genes are TRBV10-1 and TRBJ1-4; D not resolved. Trimming took off 9 bases at V and 8 bases at J, with 13 bases between the two ends. CDR3 length equals 12 residues. CDR1 and CDR2 from the germline V gene are WNHNN and SYGVQD (reference sequence). CDR3 in amino acids: CARRRVVEKLFF. The DNA of the CDR3 is TGCGCCAGACGCCGGGTTGTGGAAAAACTGTTTTTT.

V and J are TRBV9 and TRBJ2-5; D unresolved. The CDR3 runs 12 residues. Deletions cut 3 bases from V and 1 base from J, with 4 bases between. Germline V CDR1 and CDR2: SGDLS, YYNGEE. CDR3 DNA sequence: TGTGCCAGCAGCGCTTTCCAAGAGACCCAGTACTTC. Protein product: CASSAFQETQYF. Looking up the rest from reference TRBV9 and TRBJ2-5 gives the full variable domain: DSGVTQTPKHLITATGQRVTLRCSPRSGDLSVYWYQQSLDQGLQFLIQYYNGEERAKGNILERFSAQQFPDLHSELNLSSLELGDSALYFCASSAFQETQYFGPGTRLLVL.

The genes are TRBV20-1 and TRBJ2-1; D is perhaps TRBD2 (6 bases). V was pared by 6 bases and J by 12 bases, with 15 bases between. The CDR3 runs 11 residues. The germline V gene encodes CDR1 DFQATT and CDR2 SNEGSKA (reference sequence). The CDR3 DNA is TGCAGTGCCTCAATACTGGGAGGGCAGTTCTTC. It codes for CSASILGGQFF.

This rearrangement joins TRBV7-3 to TRBJ1-1; D not certain. The V gene's germline CDR1 is SGHTA and CDR2 FQGTGA. V lost 0 bases, J lost 4 bases, and 6 bases lay in between. There are 13 residues in the CDR3. CDR3 in amino acids: CASSLTGRTEAFF. CDR3 nucleotide sequence: TGTGCCAGCAGCTTAACGGGCCGCACTGAAGCTTTCTTT.

The gene calls are TRBV7-6 and TRBJ1-5; D gene ambiguous. Per the germline V gene, CDR1 is SGHVS and CDR2 is FNYEAQ. Between the trimmed V and J ends, which lost 1 base and 1 base, there was a span of 11 bases. The CDR3 is 16 amino acids. The CDR3 loop is CASSLEVPGSNQPQHF. DNA for the CDR3: TGTGCCAGCAGCTTAGAGGTTCCGGGGAGCAATCAGCCCCAGCATTTT. The full variable domain, its missing parts supplied by reference TRBV7-6 and TRBJ1-5, is GAGVSQSPRYKVTKRGQDVALRCDPISGHVSLYWYRQALGQGPEFLTYFNYEAQQDKSGLPNDRFSAERPEGSISTLTIQRTEQRDSAMYRCASSLEVPGSNQPQHFGDGTRLSIL.

Concerning this clone: One end of the junction fails to match germline, which may point to a read error. The chain links TRBV7-2 to TRBJ2-1, with a weak D call TRBD1 (6 bases). The CDR3 is 17 residues long. Germline V gene sequence: CDR1 SGHTA, CDR2 FQGNSA. CDR3 residues: CASSLASGVGSYNEQFF. The CDR3 region has the DNA TGTGCCAGCAGCCTAGCCTCAGGGGTGGGCTCCTACAATGAGCAGTTCTTC.

The chain couples TRBV5-1 to TRBJ1-1; D ambiguous. CDR3 length: 15 amino acids. Germline CDR1 SGHRS, CDR2 YFSETQ. Trimming left V 0 bases short and J 0 bases short, with 9 bases between. DNA of the CDR3: TGCGCCAGCAGCTTGGGTGCGGTCATGAACACTGAAGCTTTCTTT. It yields the protein CASSLGAVMNTEAFF.